This T cell receptor (beta chain) was documented in a study of OX40 agonist ivuxolimab in advanced cancers. As for the study in general: Patients in dose escalation had liver, melanoma, kidney or head and neck cancers. Overall study findings and caveats: Partial responders at 0.1-3.0 mg/kg had among the lowest clonal expansion.

Blood draws occurred at baseline, cycle 4 day 1, and cycle 7 day 1. Profiling relied on immunoSEQ multiplex PCR, and the TCRdb table lists in-frame clones only, not all of them. The sample carries 77,000 or so clones, approximately 80% recorded once. A note on this clone: Its antigen remains unknown.

Germline CDR1 reads LGHNA; CDR2 reads YNFKEQ. The CDR3 has 15 residues. Trimming stripped 0 bases from V and 2 bases from J, with 11 bases between. Specimen: CD4+ or CD8+ T cells sorted from blood, collected in a trial of the OX40 agonist ivuxolimab. This receptor was taken from an adult with an advanced solid tumor such as melanoma, head and neck, liver or kidney cancer. The rearrangement links TRBV4-2 to TRBJ2-7, with no clear D. CDR3 in amino acids: CASSQDRNPAYEQYF. The DNA for the CDR3 is TGTGCCAGCAGCCAAGATAGGAACCCCGCCTACGAGCAGTACTTC.